This T cell receptor (beta chain) is drawn from a study of siplizumab effects on memory and regulatory T cells. The assay was immunoSEQ multiplex PCR, and TCRdb's table has in-frame clones only and misses some. Here the sample spans some 100,000 clones, more than 85% being singletons. Remarks on this clone: The germline gene is not matched at one end of the junction; a read error may be the cause.

Germline CDR1 LNHDA, CDR2 SQIVND (reference sequence). CDR3 size: 12 residues. The clonotype comes from a human donor in good health. Some clones in this sample may be carry-over from other donors' samples. The sequenced sample consisted of CD4+ T cells sorted from blood. The chain recombines TRBV19 with TRBJ1-2; D gene ambiguous. CDR3 DNA: TGTGCCAGTACCACGAGAGGTTCAGGCAGGAACTTC. This sequence encodes CASTTRGSGRNF.